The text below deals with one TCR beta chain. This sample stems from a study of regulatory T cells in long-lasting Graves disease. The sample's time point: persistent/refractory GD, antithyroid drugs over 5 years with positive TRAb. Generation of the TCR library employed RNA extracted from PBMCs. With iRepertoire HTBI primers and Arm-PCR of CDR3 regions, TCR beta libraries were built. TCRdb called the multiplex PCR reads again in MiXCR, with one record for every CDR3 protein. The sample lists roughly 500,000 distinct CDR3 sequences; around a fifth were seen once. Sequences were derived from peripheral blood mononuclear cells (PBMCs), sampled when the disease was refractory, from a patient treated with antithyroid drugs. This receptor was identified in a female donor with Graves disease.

CDR3 amino acids: CASSLRGGANTEAFF. The CDR3 DNA reads as TGTGCCAGCAGCCTTCGGGGGGGGGCGAACACTGAAGCTTTCTTT. The genes are TRBV9 and TRBJ1-1, with D possibly TRBD1 on 6 matching bases. Trimming stripped 4 bases from V and 1 base from J, with 14 bases between. This CDR3 comprises 15 residues. Looked up from germline, CDR1 is SGDLS and CDR2 is YYNGEE.